Below are 30 T cell receptor beta chains sequenced from a single sample in a study of blood T cell repertoires in COVID-19. Assay: immunoSEQ multiplex PCR; the TCRdb copy retains only in-frame clones and omits some. The sample has some 110,000 clones; around 85% are singletons. The specimen sequenced was peripheral blood. The origin of the receptors is a woman older than 75 with COVID-19, enrolled during active disease.

The V gene is TRBV2, the J gene TRBJ1-5, with 7 bases fitting TRBD1. Germline V lookup: CDR1 SNHLY, CDR2 FYNNEI. This CDR3 contains 13 residues. J gave up 6 bases and V 5 bases, and 4 bases lay outside the gene matches. CDR3 DNA: TGTGCCAGCAGTACATACAGGGGTCAGCCCCAGCATTTT. This encodes CASSTYRGQPQHF.

This clone was observed a few times. The chain joins TRBV5-4 to TRBJ1-2; D ambiguous. The CDR3 contains 13 residues. With 3 bases removed from V and 1 base from J, the gap between germline ends came to 7 bases. Germline-derived CDR1 and CDR2 are SGHNT and YYREEE (reference sequence). The CDR3 DNA is TGTGCCAGCAGCTCAGCGCTTAACTATGGCTACACCTTC. As protein: CASSSALNYGYTF. The entire variable domain, with the rest obtained from reference TRBV5-4 and TRBJ1-2, is as follows: ETGVTQSPTHLIKTRGQQVTLRCSSQSGHNTVSWYQQALGQGPQFIFQYYREEENGRGNFPPRFSGLQFPNYSSELNVNALELDDSALYLCASSSALNYGYTFGSGTRLTVV.

The gene calls are TRBV27 and TRBJ1-2, with D possibly matching TRBD1 (5 bases). Germline values: CDR1 MNHEY, CDR2 SMNVEV (reference sequence). Trimming shortened V by 5 bases and J by 4 bases, and 14 bases separated the two germline ends. This CDR3 comprises 14 residues. CDR3 amino acids: CASSRVGAGYGYTF. For the CDR3, the DNA is TGTGCCAGCAGTCGGGTTGGGGCTGGCTATGGCTACACCTTC.

This sequence joins TRBV5-4 and TRBJ2-3, with a weak D call TRBD2 (5 bases). The germline V and J ends were trimmed by 3 bases and 4 bases, with 9 bases remaining between them. The CDR3 has 13 amino acids. Germline CDR1 and CDR2: SGHNT and YYREEE (reference sequence). CDR3 protein: CASSSSGSDTQYF. DNA of the CDR3: TGTGCCAGCAGCTCAAGCGGCTCAGATACGCAGTATTTT. Based on the CDR3 plus reference TRBV5-4 and TRBJ2-3, the full variable domain is ETGVTQSPTHLIKTRGQQVTLRCSSQSGHNTVSWYQQALGQGPQFIFQYYREEENGRGNFPPRFSGLQFPNYSSELNVNALELDDSALYLCASSSSGSDTQYFGPGTRLTVL.

This chain uses TRBV9 with TRBJ1-6, with D perhaps matching TRBD1 (5 bases). Trimming shortened V by 0 bases and J by 8 bases, and 15 bases separated the two germline ends. The germline gives CDR1 SGDLS, CDR2 YYNGEE. The CDR3 is 16 amino acids. CDR3 DNA sequence: TGTGCCAGCAGCGTAGGGGCAGGGCTAGCGGATTCACCCCTCCACTTT. Its protein product is CASSVGAGLADSPLHF.

The chain carries TRBV6-6 and TRBJ2-1, with a weak D call TRBD1 (6 bases). The CDR3 is 16 amino acids. V was pared by 6 bases and J by 0 bases, with 15 bases between. Germline V lookup: CDR1 MNHNY, CDR2 SVGAGI (reference sequence). This CDR3 is CASSRDRTSSYNEQFF. The CDR3, as DNA: TGTGCCAGCAGCCGCGACAGGACGAGCTCCTACAATGAGCAGTTCTTC.

This sequence joins TRBV27 and TRBJ1-6, with 7 bases that match TRBD1. J lost 7 bases, V lost 7 bases, and 13 bases had no gene match. The CDR3 has 16 residues. Germline loops: CDR1 MNHEY, CDR2 SMNVEV (reference sequence). The DNA of the CDR3 is TGTGCCAGCACCAGGCTAGGGCAGGGGGTAAATTCACCCCTCCACTTT. Protein product: CASTRLGQGVNSPLHF.

This clone was counted a single time. The gene calls are TRBV11-2 and TRBJ2-7, with D hard to call. CDR1 is SGHAT and CDR2 is FQNNGV in the germline V gene. V shed 3 bases and J shed 3 bases, with 18 bases lying between them. The CDR3 consists of 16 residues. The CDR3 loop is CASSFTLGSPGYEQYF. The CDR3 DNA follows: TGTGCCAGCAGCTTTACGCTTGGTTCCCCGGGCTACGAGCAGTACTTC.

This clone was detected once. The genes are TRBV10-3 and TRBJ1-1, with D unresolved. Germline CDR1 is ENHRY and CDR2 is SYGVKD. The ends were cut back, 5 bases at V and 2 bases at J, with 9 bases in the middle. CDR3 length: 13 residues. CDR3 amino acids: CAISFHTNTEAFF. The CDR3 DNA reads TGTGCCATCAGTTTTCATACTAACACTGAAGCTTTCTTT.

This clone was observed a few times. This chain links TRBV19 with TRBJ1-6, with 10 bases fitting TRBD1. The CDR3 is 15 residues long. The ends lost 5 bases at V and 6 bases at J; junction bases unmatched: 4. In germline, CDR1 is LNHDA, CDR2 SQIVND (reference sequence). CDR3 loop: CASSPDRGINSPLHF. The CDR3 DNA is TGTGCCAGTAGTCCGGACAGGGGGATTAATTCACCCCTCCACTTT.

The chain joins TRBV7-8 to TRBJ1-5; D is possibly TRBD1 (6 bases). The CDR3 totals 14 residues. Trimming cost V 3 bases and J 5 bases, with 11 bases left between them. CDR1 is SGHVS and CDR2 is FQNEAQ in the germline V gene. CDR3 nucleotide sequence: TGTGCCAGCAGCTTTCAGGGGCAGTATCAGCCCCAGCATTTT. Translating gives CASSFQGQYQPQHF.

The V call is TRBV5-4, the J call TRBJ2-3; 9 nucleotides align to TRBD1. With V trimmed by 3 bases and J by 2 bases, 7 bases remained unmatched. From germline, CDR1 is SGHNT and CDR2 YYREEE (reference sequence). The CDR3 covers 16 residues. The CDR3 DNA follows: TGTGCCAGCAGCTCAGGGGGACAGGGAGTCACAGATACGCAGTATTTT. Translated, it gives CASSSGGQGVTDTQYF.

The rearrangement uses TRBV18 and TRBJ1-1, with TRBD1 matching 7 bases. There are 15 residues in the CDR3. The junction had 18 bases not matched to a gene; V was cut back by 6 bases and J by 11 bases. Germline V gives CDR1 KGHSH, CDR2 LQKENI. The CDR3 loop is CASSLDANRGRAAFF. The CDR3 DNA follows: TGTGCCAGCTCTCTTGACGCGAACAGGGGTAGGGCCGCTTTCTTT.

The J gene is TRBJ2-1, the V gene TRBV6-4; 7 bases are shared with TRBD2. The trim removed 4 bases at V and 7 bases at J, leaving 7 bases unmatched. In germline, CDR1 is MRHNA, CDR2 SNTAGT. This CDR3 contains 14 residues. The chain's CDR3 is CASSADGEGNEQFF. CDR3 sequence (DNA): TGTGCCAGCAGTGCAGACGGGGAGGGGAATGAGCAGTTCTTC.

This rearrangement joins TRBV7-2 to TRBJ2-7; 11 bases agree with TRBD2. V lost 5 bases and J lost 6; bases outside the gene matches: 15. Germline V CDR1 and CDR2: SGHTA, FQGNSA. The CDR3 runs to 17 residues. The CDR3: CASSLQISGRAAGEQYF. CDR3 sequence (DNA): TGTGCCAGCAGCCTACAAATTAGCGGGAGGGCGGCTGGCGAGCAGTACTTC.

The rearrangement links TRBV28 to TRBJ2-6, with 8 positions matching TRBD2. Germline CDR1 and CDR2: MDHEN and SYDVKM. This CDR3 is 15 amino acids long. The V segment lost 8 bases and the J segment 0 bases; nucleotides outside the gene matches: 3. The CDR3 protein is CASASGGSGANVLTF. CDR3 in DNA: TGTGCCAGCGCCAGCGGGGGCTCTGGGGCCAACGTCCTGACTTTC.

The V gene is TRBV2, the J gene TRBJ2-3; 10 positions match TRBD2. The CDR3 is made up of 15 amino acids. After removal of 7 bases from V and 5 bases from J, the junction contained 9 bases not matched to a gene. CDR1 SNHLY and CDR2 FYNNEI come from the germline V gene. CDR3 sequence: CASKLLAGVIDTQYF. The CDR3 nucleotides read TGTGCCAGCAAGTTGCTAGCGGGAGTCATAGATACGCAGTATTTT.

In its sample, this clone was seen a few times. The chain recombines TRBV21-1 with TRBJ1-4; TRBD1 is the table's D call, not checked against the DNA. TRBV21-1 is marked as a pseudogene. CDR3 size: 15 residues. CDR3 loop: CASSRRDRGDEKLFF. The CDR3 DNA sequence: TGTGCCAGCAGCAGGCGGGACAGGGGCGATGAAAAACTGTTTTTT.

The chain links TRBV5-8 to TRBJ2-3, with 7 bases that match TRBD2. V trimming: 0 bases; J trimming: 1 base; junction bases outside the gene matches: 8. The CDR3 contains 17 residues. Germline lookup yields CDR1 SGHTS and CDR2 YDEGEE. The CDR3 reads CASSLGGGPQGTDTQYF. For the CDR3, the DNA is TGTGCCAGCAGCTTGGGGGGGGGACCCCAGGGCACAGATACGCAGTATTTT.

The rearrangement uses TRBV4-3 and TRBJ2-7; 8 nucleotides match TRBD2. The V gene's germline CDR1 is LGHNA and CDR2 YSLEER. The J segment lost 1 base and the V segment lost 0 bases, leaving 17 bases of the junction unmatched. This CDR3 has 20 residues. The CDR3: CASSQDSLSKPGLVSYEQYF. The CDR3 nucleotides read TGCGCCAGCAGCCAAGATAGTTTATCAAAACCGGGACTAGTTTCCTACGAGCAGTACTTC.

The rearrangement joins TRBV7-2 to TRBJ2-7, with D tentatively TRBD2 (6 bases). This CDR3 has 14 amino acids. Germline CDR1 SGHTA, CDR2 FQGNSA. V was cut by 5 bases and J by 0 bases, with 11 bases left in between. CDR3 sequence: CASSPGVSSYEQYF. The CDR3 region has the DNA TGTGCCAGCAGCCCGGGAGTGAGCTCCTACGAGCAGTACTTC.

The V call is TRBV19, the J call TRBJ2-7; D may be TRBD2 (6 bases). Germline loops: CDR1 LNHDA, CDR2 SQIVND (reference sequence). CDR3 length: 18 amino acids. Trimming pared 3 bases from V and 4 bases from J, leaving 25 bases between. CDR3 bases: TGTGCCAGTAGTATTCGTCAGGACTCCGCCTCGCGGGAATACGAGCAGTACTTC. Residues: CASSIRQDSASREYEQYF.

This chain joins TRBV28 and TRBJ1-1; a possible D gene is TRBD1 (6 bases). Germline V gene sequence: CDR1 MDHEN, CDR2 SYDVKM. The V gene lost 3 bases and the J gene lost 4 bases, with 15 bases spanning the gap. The CDR3 sequence is 15 residues long. DNA for the CDR3: TGTGCCAGCAGTTTGGGGGGGGCCGTCCTCACTGAAGCTTTCTTT. Translating gives CASSLGGAVLTEAFF. The variable domain in full, with the rest retrieved from reference TRBV28 and TRBJ1-1, is DVKVTQSSRYLVKRTGEKVFLECVQDMDHENMFWYRQDPGLGLRLIYFSYDVKMKEKGDIPEGYSVSREKKERFSLILESASTNQTSMYLCASSLGGAVLTEAFFGQGTRLTVV.

The J gene is TRBJ1-1, the V gene TRBV29-1; D is ambiguous. Trimming shortened V by 7 bases and J by 1 base, and 7 bases separated the two germline ends. The CDR3 has 11 amino acids. Germline V lookup: CDR1 SQVTM, CDR2 ANQGSEA. The CDR3 sequence: CSALGNTEAFF. The CDR3 coding sequence is TGCAGCGCTCTAGGGAACACTGAAGCTTTCTTT.

The chain carries TRBV5-8 and TRBJ2-7, with 10 bases identical to TRBD1. CDR1 and CDR2 from the germline V gene are SGHTS and YDEGEE. The trim removed 6 bases at V and 9 bases at J, leaving 15 bases unmatched. The CDR3 is 15 residues long. CDR3 bases: TGTGCCAGCATCTCGTTGGGACAGGGGAACGAGCGGCAGTACTTC. It translates to CASISLGQGNERQYF. The full variable domain, rest sourced from reference TRBV5-8 and TRBJ2-7, is EAGVTQSPTHLIKTRGQQATLRCSPISGHTSVYWYQQALGLGLQFLLWYDEGEERNRGNFPPRFSGRQFPNYSSELNVNALELEDSALYLCASISLGQGNERQYFGPGTRLTVT.

The rearrangement links TRBV6-4 to TRBJ2-1; tentatively, D is TRBD1 (5 bases). The CDR3 loop spans 13 amino acids. CDR1 is MRHNA, CDR2 SNTAGT, per germline. The V end was cut by 0 bases, the J end by 13 bases, with 13 bases between. The CDR3 here is CASSDSPERGQFF. CDR3 DNA sequence: TGTGCCAGCAGTGACTCACCCGAAAGGGGACAGTTCTTC.

J is TRBJ1-6 and V is TRBV11-3; the D is unclear. The germline gives CDR1 SGHNT, CDR2 YENEEA. The CDR3 totals 13 residues. V shed 1 base and J shed 8 bases, with 6 bases lying between them. DNA of the CDR3: TGTGCCAGCAGCTTAGGTTCGGATTCACCCCTCCACTTT. Amino acid sequence: CASSLGSDSPLHF.

The gene calls are TRBV28 and TRBJ1-3; D may be TRBD1 (6 bases). There are 17 residues in the CDR3. Germline-derived CDR1 and CDR2 are MDHEN and SYDVKM. Deletions cut 5 bases from V and 3 bases from J, with 20 bases between. The CDR3 DNA sequence: TGTGCCAGCAGTCCTCCGGACAGAACCAGAATTGGAAACACCATATATTTT. It specifies CASSPPDRTRIGNTIYF.

The chain carries TRBV27 and TRBJ2-3; maybe TRBD2 (5 bases). The CDR3 extends over 17 amino acids. The ends were cut back, 2 bases at V and 0 bases at J, with 15 bases in the middle. Germline V gene data show CDR1 as MNHEY and CDR2 as SMNVEV (reference sequence). The CDR3, as DNA: TGTGCCAGCAGTTTACGACTAAAATGGTCTAGCACAGATACGCAGTATTTT. Its protein product is CASSLRLKWSSTDTQYF.

V is TRBV6-5 and J is TRBJ1-1, with 7 bases that match TRBD1. CDR1 MNHEY and CDR2 SVGAGI come from the germline V gene. Trimming cost V 2 bases and J 0 bases; bases outside gene matches: 6. The CDR3 is 16 residues long. For the CDR3, the DNA is TGTGCCAGCAGTTACCAGGGGGGCGGAGTGAACACTGAAGCTTTCTTT. This gives the protein CASSYQGGGVNTEAFF.